The T cell receptor beta chain described here comes from a study of T-cell memory formation after mild COVID-19. About the research overall: In these data, TCR clusters were largely donor specific.

Study observations and caveats: Among clones contracting day 15 to 85, CD4/CD8 was balanced, whereas later expanders leaned CD4+.

This clonotype was seen a handful of times. Its antigen is unidentified. Germline lookup yields CDR1 MNHEY and CDR2 SVGEGT. The CDR3 extends over 15 amino acids. The V segment lost 6 bases and the J segment 0 bases; nucleotides outside the gene matches: 5. 5'RACE with constant-segment primers yielded barcoded, UMI-tagged TCR alpha and TCR beta cDNA libraries. TCRdb reanalysed the 5' RACE reads using MiXCR and keeps one entry per CDR3 protein. The sample shows more than 120,000 distinct CDR3 sequences, 15% to 20% of them seen only once. The chain has TRBV6-2 or TRBV6-3 and TRBJ2-7, with 10 bases lining up with TRBD2. The receptor's source is an adult woman who had mild COVID-19 (a few samples of this study predate the infection). Cell type and time point are not known. The sample was PBMCs or a T cell subset sorted from them (not recorded which). The DNA of the CDR3 is TGTGCCAGCAGCAAGCGGGGGGGCACCTCCTACGAGCAGTACTTC. Translation gives CASSKRGGTSYEQYF.